This T cell receptor (beta chain) was observed in a study of CD4+ T cells in melanoma. Method: immunoSEQ multiplex PCR; TCRdb's copy keeps in-frame clones and lacks some. The sample contains about 10,000 clones, 65% of which appear only once. With 5 bases clipped from V and 5 bases from J, the junction kept 3 bases outside the gene matches. CDR3 length: 13 residues. Per germline, CDR1 SGHTA and CDR2 FQGTGA. Sample: cells from a culture (not recorded whether cultured in vitro). The rearrangement uses TRBV7-3 and TRBJ2-1; 7 bases map to TRBD1. This TCR came from a human donor with melanoma. The CDR3 DNA sequence: TGTGCCAGCAGCCTGGACAGGCACAATGAGCAGTTCTTC. This sequence encodes CASSLDRHNEQFF.